These T cell receptor beta chains were read from a single sample in a study of Tregs in tolerant kidney transplant recipients. The assay was immunoSEQ multiplex PCR, and TCRdb's table has in-frame clones only and misses some. The table includes 90,000 to 130,000 clones, around 87% detected once. This specimen was CD4+ T cells from blood, taken before the transplant. These receptors all stem from a human donor who received a combined kidney and bone marrow transplant. Both conserved end residues are part of each CDR3. The D gene is left open where the match is weak. Only part of the rows carry a size: once, few, many, or a class if the clone is expanded.

clone_size j_call v_call d_call cdr3_aa
few TRBJ1-2 TRBV10-3 TRBD1 CAISEVVGTAPGGYTF
many TRBJ2-7 TRBV5-5 TRBD1 CASSFDPTGAEQYF
once TRBJ2-2 TRBV15 TRBD1 CATSLTGATGELFF
- TRBJ2-3 TRBV4-1 TRBD1 CASSPDAGQVGDTQYF
- TRBJ2-7 TRBV11-2 - CASSLDLQGNEQYF
- TRBJ2-2 TRBV7-2 TRBD2 CASSLEGTSAGELFF
- TRBJ2-7 TRBV6-4 TRBD1 CASSDSQGAVYF
few TRBJ2-7 TRBV2 - CATGQPGHEQYF
- TRBJ2-1 TRBV7-2 - CASSLARDNEQFF
once TRBJ2-7 TRBV2 - CASNDYRSSYEQYF
- TRBJ2-7 TRBV6-1 - CASSEGGGEYF